The sequence of this T cell receptor (beta chain) was determined in a study of cytomegalovirus exposure and HLA in healthy donors. In the PCR, 60 Vbeta and 13 Jbeta primers were used. Sequencing used immunoSEQ multiplex PCR; TCRdb keeps in-frame clones, though not all of them. The data contain fewer than 60,000 clones, 70% to 85% of them singletons. V lost 3 bases and J lost 5; bases outside the gene matches: 10. The CDR3 has 16 residues. Germline V gene data show CDR1 as SEHNR and CDR2 as FQNEAQ (reference sequence). The sample taken for sequencing was PBMCs. The TCR originated in a woman aged 40-49 years in good health and CMV-seropositive. V and J are TRBV7-9 and TRBJ1-2; 9 bases are shared with TRBD1. The CDR3 loop reads CASSFGGQGPYYGYTF. CDR3 DNA: TGTGCCAGCAGCTTCGGAGGACAGGGGCCCTATTATGGCTACACCTTC.